These T cell receptor beta chains were read from a single sample in a study of blood T cell repertoires in COVID-19. The repertoire was sequenced with immunoSEQ multiplex PCR; TCRdb's copy has only in-frame clones and lacks some. The sample includes about 130,000 clones, approximately 80% seen only once; the top ten take more than 15%. Sequenced material: peripheral blood. The receptors here all came from a man older than 75 with acute or convalescent COVID-19. Both conserved end residues are part of each CDR3. The D gene is left open where the match is weak. Clone sizes are given selectively: once, few, many, or a class where the clone is expanded.

V gene	clone size	D gene	J gene	CDR3 DNA	CDR3 protein
TRBV3-1/TRBV3-2	-	-	TRBJ1-2	TGTGCCAGCAGCCATCCTGCGGGGTTCGGCTATGGCTACACCTTC	CASSHPAGFGYGYTF
TRBV4-2	-	TRBD1	TRBJ1-3	TGTGCCAGCAGCCAATTTGAACAGGGGGTTCAGTCCATGGCTGGAAACACCATATATTTT	CASSQFEQGVQSMAGNTIYF
TRBV5-1	-	TRBD2	TRBJ2-2	TGCGCCAGCAGCTTGGTGGGACTAGGGCTCAACACCGGGGAGCTGTTTTTT	CASSLVGLGLNTGELFF
TRBV3-1/TRBV3-2	-	TRBD1	TRBJ1-1	TGTGCCAGCAGCCAAACAGGGGTCTCGAACACTGAAGCTTTCTTT	CASSQTGVSNTEAFF
TRBV11-2	-	-	TRBJ1-5	TGTGCCAGCAGCTTAGATTTCGGGTACAATCAGCCCCAGCATTTT	CASSLDFGYNQPQHF
TRBV18	-	-	TRBJ1-1	TGTGCCAGCTCACCCACGGGGGGGGGCCCAATTAACACTGAAGCTTTCTTT	CASSPTGGGPINTEAFF
TRBV29-1	-	-	TRBJ1-1	TGCAGCGTTGAAGTCGACACATACACTGAAGCTTTCTTT	CSVEVDTYTEAFF
TRBV28	once	-	TRBJ1-2	TGTGCCAGCACCTCAAGCCCGACAGATGGCTACACCTTC	CASTSSPTDGYTF
TRBV5-1	-	-	TRBJ1-6	TGCGCCAGCAGCCTGGACGGCGGCGTTGTTAATTCACCCCTCCACTTT	CASSLDGGVVNSPLHF
TRBV18	-	TRBD2	TRBJ2-7	TGTGCCAGCTCTCAAACTAGCGGTAATTCCTACGAGCAGTACTTC	CASSQTSGNSYEQYF
TRBV14	few	TRBD2	TRBJ2-1	TGTGCCAGCAGCCAGGCAGGGAGGGCCTACAATGAGCAGTTCTTC	CASSQAGRAYNEQFF
TRBV4-1	-	-	TRBJ1-1	TGCGCCAGCAGCCAAGGGGGGGGGAACACTGAAGCTTTCTTT	CASSQGGGNTEAFF